Listed below are T cell receptor beta chains from one sample, sequenced in a study of blood T cell repertoires in COVID-19. Only in-frame clones appear in the TCRdb table, and some are missing; sequencing was by immunoSEQ multiplex PCR. The repertoire holds more than 80,000 clones, with approximately 84% as singletons. Sequencing input: peripheral blood. Receptors were obtained from a woman in her sixties with acute or convalescent COVID-19. CDR3s include the opening cysteine and the closing phenylalanine or tryptophan. Each record gives: D gene, V gene, J gene, clone size, CDR3 protein, CDR3 DNA. The D gene is left open where the match is weak. Size values are once, few and many counts, or a class for expanded clones, and some rows have none.

TRBD1	TRBV27	TRBJ1-2	-	CASRLQGYFNYGYTF	TGTGCCAGCAGGCTACAGGGGTACTTTAACTATGGCTACACCTTC
-	TRBV11-3	TRBJ2-2	-	CASSLGEGAGELFF	TGTGCCAGCAGCTTAGGGGAAGGGGCCGGGGAGCTGTTTTTT
TRBD1	TRBV5-4	TRBJ1-4	-	CASSSGQGEGKLFF	TGTGCCAGCAGCTCCGGACAGGGGGAGGGTAAACTGTTTTTT
-	TRBV14	TRBJ1-6	-	CASSQVRGENLHF	TGTGCCAGCAGCCAAGTTCGGGGAGAGAACCTCCACTTT
TRBD1	TRBV18	TRBJ1-5	-	CASSPPGQGGMGNQPQHF	TGTGCCAGCTCACCACCGGGACAGGGGGGTATGGGCAATCAGCCCCAGCATTTT
-	TRBV7-2	TRBJ2-1	-	CASSLTGQLSVNEQFF	TGTGCCAGCAGCTTAACTGGACAGCTCTCGGTCAATGAGCAGTTCTTC
TRBD1	TRBV19	TRBJ1-1	-	CASSSRQGRGWVNTEAFF	TGTGCCAGTAGTTCAAGACAGGGCCGAGGGTGGGTGAACACTGAAGCTTTCTTT
-	TRBV6-1	TRBJ1-5	few	CASSEGAVDQPQHF	TGTGCCAGCAGTGAAGGCGCCGTGGATCAGCCCCAGCATTTT
TRBD1	TRBV2	TRBJ1-1	-	CASSELSRGDTEAFF	TGTGCCAGCAGTGAATTGTCCAGGGGGGACACTGAAGCTTTCTTT
TRBD2	TRBV11-3	TRBJ2-3	-	CASSLGTAGADTQYF	TGTGCCAGCAGCTTAGGGACCGCGGGAGCAGATACGCAGTATTTT
-	TRBV2	TRBJ1-4	-	CASSGEQDANEKLFF	TGTGCCAGCAGTGGGGAGCAAGACGCTAATGAAAAACTGTTTTTT
TRBD2	TRBV2	TRBJ2-2	-	CASSALAGAGTGELFF	TGTGCCAGCAGTGCCCTAGCGGGAGCCGGGACCGGGGAGCTGTTTTTT
TRBD2	TRBV4-1	TRBJ2-5	-	CASSQGASGGFQETQYF	TGCGCCAGCAGCCAAGGTGCTAGCGGGGGCTTTCAAGAGACCCAGTACTTC
-	TRBV10-2	TRBJ2-3	-	CASRGLSADTQYF	TGCGCCAGCAGGGGGCTTTCGGCAGATACGCAGTATTTT
-	TRBV2	TRBJ2-5	-	CASSDRVFGQETQYF	TGTGCCAGCAGTGACCGAGTTTTCGGCCAAGAGACCCAGTACTTC
-	TRBV4-2	TRBJ1-1	once	CASSQDEGGYTEAFF	TGTGCCAGCAGCCAAGACGAGGGTGGGTACACTGAAGCTTTCTTT
TRBD2	TRBV11-2	TRBJ2-2	few	CASSLERGGLFGELFF	TGTGCCAGCAGCTTAGAGCGGGGGGGCCTCTTCGGGGAGCTGTTTTTT
-	TRBV11-2	TRBJ1-1	-	CASSPGDVNPNTEAFF	TGTGCCAGCAGTCCCGGGGATGTTAATCCGAACACTGAAGCTTTCTTT
TRBD1	TRBV5-1	TRBJ2-1	-	CASSLGQGGYNEQFF	TGCGCCAGCAGCCTCGGACAGGGGGGGTACAATGAGCAGTTCTTC
TRBD2	TRBV5-1	TRBJ2-7	-	CASSLVARLAGSRAYEQYF	TGCGCCAGCAGCTTGGTGGCACGACTAGCGGGCAGCCGGGCCTACGAGCAGTACTTC
-	TRBV9	TRBJ1-3	-	CASSVARDGENTIYF	TGTGCCAGCAGCGTAGCCAGGGATGGCGAAAACACCATATATTTT
-	TRBV11-3	TRBJ2-2	few	CASSLGEWLNTGELFF	TGTGCCAGCAGCTTAGGGGAGTGGCTCAACACCGGGGAGCTGTTTTTT
-	TRBV14	TRBJ2-2	-	CASSLARNTGELFF	TGTGCCAGTTCGCTAGCGAGGAACACCGGGGAGCTGTTTTTT
-	TRBV3-1/TRBV3-2	TRBJ1-2	few	CASSQGLGGQGKDYGYTF	TGTGCCAGCAGCCAAGGTCTAGGTGGGCAGGGTAAGGACTATGGCTACACCTTC
TRBD2	TRBV3-1/TRBV3-2	TRBJ2-3	-	CASSQVLAGATDTQYF	TGTGCCAGCAGCCAAGTACTAGCGGGAGCCACAGATACGCAGTATTTT
-	TRBV2	TRBJ1-6	-	CASSVEGTGLSPLHF	TGTGCCAGCAGTGTGGAGGGCACTGGTCTATCACCCCTCCACTTT
-	TRBV10-1	TRBJ2-3	-	CASTHRATGNLTDTQYF	TGCGCCAGCACCCACCGAGCTACGGGGAATCTCACAGATACGCAGTATTTT
TRBD1	TRBV10-3	TRBJ2-7	-	CAISGTGGSYEQYF	TGTGCCATCAGTGGGACAGGGGGTTCCTACGAGCAGTACTTC
-	TRBV24-1	TRBJ1-2	-	CANEQGVEYGYTF	TGTGCCAACGAACAGGGCGTCGAGTATGGCTACACCTTC
TRBD1	TRBV7-9	TRBJ1-6	-	CVSSPGTGRDSPLHF	TGTGTCAGCAGCCCCGGGACAGGGAGAGATTCACCCCTCCACTTT
-	TRBV11-2	TRBJ1-3	-	CASSPQLVGLERNTIYF	TGTGCCAGCAGCCCACAACTAGTGGGCCTAGAGAGAAACACCATATATTTT
-	TRBV25-1	TRBJ2-7	-	CASSERQAYEQYF	TGTGCCAGCAGTGAACGGCAGGCCTACGAGCAGTACTTC
TRBD2	TRBV7-9	TRBJ2-7	-	CASSLLADSYEQYF	TGTGCCAGCAGCCTTCTAGCGGACTCCTACGAGCAGTACTTC
TRBD1	TRBV28	TRBJ2-1	-	CASREQGSNEQFF	TGTGCCAGCAGGGAACAGGGGAGCAATGAGCAGTTCTTC
-	TRBV30	TRBJ1-1	few	CAWSVIGNWRLNTEAFF	TGTGCCTGGAGTGTAATTGGTAACTGGAGGCTGAACACTGAAGCTTTCTTT
-	TRBV29-1	TRBJ2-7	-	CSVVFGWQNSYEQYF	TGCAGCGTTGTCTTTGGTTGGCAGAACTCCTACGAGCAGTACTTC
-	TRBV5-1	TRBJ1-2	-	CASSLADPAAGGYTF	TGCGCCAGCAGCTTGGCCGACCCGGCTGCGGGTGGCTACACCTTC
TRBD1	TRBV27	TRBJ1-2	once	CASSSTTGALTYGYTF	TGTGCCAGCAGTTCTACGACAGGGGCCCTGACCTATGGCTACACCTTC